This T cell receptor beta chain was sequenced for a study of T cell repertoires in cytomegalovirus infection. On the study more broadly: CMV infection and matching HLA type were both indicated by public TCR beta signatures. Study-wide findings and caveats: Of the TCR beta families, the public ones yielded a cumulative frequency that identified carriers of CMV plus the relevant HLA.

The length of the CDR3 is 13 residues. With 3 bases removed from V and 8 bases from J, the gap between germline ends came to 11 bases. This clonotype was counted at least ten times. The antigen remains unidentified. TCRdb processed the reads anew with MiXCR; each CDR3 protein has one entry. Among 450,000 to 600,000 distinct CDR3 sequences listed, 30% to 35% were seen once. The specimen was cultured PBMCs, collected from culture after CMV antigen stimulation. This receptor was taken from a human donor in good health (CMV status not recorded). Some clones in this sample may be carry-over from other donors' samples. This chain connects TRBV12-3 or TRBV12-4 to TRBJ2-1; D ambiguous. Here the CDR3 reads CASSFSSADEQFF. CDR3 bases: TGTGCCAGCAGTTTCTCTTCCGCCGATGAGCAGTTCTTC.